This TCR beta chain was recorded in a study of metastatic and nonmetastatic thyroid tumors. Unmatched junction bases numbered 8, after V lost 0 bases and J lost 10 bases. Germline CDR1 and CDR2: MNHNY and SVGAGI (reference sequence). There are 16 residues in the CDR3. This clone was recorded a few times. Antigen unknown. Every patient was untreated before thyroid surgery. TCRdb used MiXCR to call clones anew from the PCR reads. The sample has some 42,000 clones, under 30% seen once. Study results and caveats: Reports indicated that malignant thyroid tumors showed significantly higher TCR beta diversity than benign nodules did, in blood and tumor.

The chain employs TRBV6-6 and TRBJ2-1; 11 bases agree with TRBD2. The clonotype originates from a male donor with papillary thyroid cancer or a benign thyroid nodule (not recorded which). Some clones in this sample may be carry-over from other donors' samples. Input material: blood. DNA for the CDR3: TGTGCCAGCAGTTACTCGAGAGCGGGGACTAGCGGAGAGCAGTTCTTC. Its protein is CASSYSRAGTSGEQFF.